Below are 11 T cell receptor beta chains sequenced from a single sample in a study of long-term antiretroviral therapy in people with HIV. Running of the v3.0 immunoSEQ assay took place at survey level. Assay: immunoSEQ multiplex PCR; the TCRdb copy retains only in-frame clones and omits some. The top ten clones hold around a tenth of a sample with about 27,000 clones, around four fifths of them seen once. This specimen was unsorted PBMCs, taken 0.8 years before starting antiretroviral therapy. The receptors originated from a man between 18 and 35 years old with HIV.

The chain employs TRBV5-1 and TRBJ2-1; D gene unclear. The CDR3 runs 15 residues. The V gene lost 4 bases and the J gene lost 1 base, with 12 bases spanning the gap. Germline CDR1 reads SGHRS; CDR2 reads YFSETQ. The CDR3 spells CASSPGSMSYNEQFF. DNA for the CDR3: TGCGCCAGCAGCCCCGGCTCGATGTCCTACAATGAGCAGTTCTTC.

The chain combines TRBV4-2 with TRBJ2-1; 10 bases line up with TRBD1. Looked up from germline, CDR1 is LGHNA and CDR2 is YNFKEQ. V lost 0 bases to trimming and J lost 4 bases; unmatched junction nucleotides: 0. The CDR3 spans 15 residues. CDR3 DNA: TGTGCCAGCAGCCAAGAGGGACAGGGGTACAATGAGCAGTTCTTC. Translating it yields CASSQEGQGYNEQFF.

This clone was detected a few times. The CDR3 DNA reads as TGTGCCAGCAGCTCCCGCGGCGGGACAGGGGGCAATCAGCCCCAGCATTTT. Translated: CASSSRGGTGGNQPQHF. This sequence joins TRBV7-9 and TRBJ1-5; 10 bases map to TRBD1. Looked up from germline, CDR1 is SEHNR and CDR2 is FQNEAQ (reference sequence). The CDR3 spans 17 residues. V lost 4 bases, J lost 2 bases, and 8 bases stayed unmatched.

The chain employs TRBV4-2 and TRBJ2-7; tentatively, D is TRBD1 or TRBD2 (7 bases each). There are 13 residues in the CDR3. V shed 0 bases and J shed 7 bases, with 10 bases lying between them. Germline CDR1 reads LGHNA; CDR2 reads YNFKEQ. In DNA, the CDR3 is TGTGCCAGCAGCCAAGATCAGGGGGGGGAGCAGTACTTC. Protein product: CASSQDQGGEQYF.

CDR3: CASSLPPGGGNYGYTF. DNA of the CDR3: TGTGCCAGCAGCCTACCTCCTGGAGGAGGGAACTATGGCTACACCTTC. The rearrangement links TRBV9 to TRBJ1-2; D call uncertain. V was trimmed by 4 bases and J by 2 bases, leaving 18 bases between them. The length of the CDR3 is 16 residues. Germline CDR1 and CDR2: SGDLS and YYNGEE.

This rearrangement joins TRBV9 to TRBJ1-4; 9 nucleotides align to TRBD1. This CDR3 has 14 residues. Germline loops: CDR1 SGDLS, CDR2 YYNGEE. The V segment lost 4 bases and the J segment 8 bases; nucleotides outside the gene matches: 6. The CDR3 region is CASSPRTGAEKLFF. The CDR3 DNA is TGTGCCAGCAGCCCGAGGACAGGGGCGGAAAAACTGTTTTTT.

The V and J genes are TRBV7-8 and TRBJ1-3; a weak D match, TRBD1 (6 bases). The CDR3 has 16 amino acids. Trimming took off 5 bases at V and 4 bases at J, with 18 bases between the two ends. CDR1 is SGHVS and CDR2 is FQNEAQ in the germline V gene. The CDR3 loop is CASSGGHRGPGNTIYF. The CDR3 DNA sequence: TGTGCCAGCAGCGGGGGTCATCGGGGGCCAGGAAACACCATATATTTT.

The DNA for the CDR3 is TGCGCCAGCAGCCAAGGGATTGGGACAACTGGAAACACCATATATTTT. Translation gives CASSQGIGTTGNTIYF. This chain joins TRBV4-1 and TRBJ1-3; D perhaps matches TRBD1 (6 bases). Looked up from germline, CDR1 is MGHRA and CDR2 is YSYEKL. Trimming took 1 base from V and 2 from J, leaving 12 bases between them. There are 16 residues in the CDR3.

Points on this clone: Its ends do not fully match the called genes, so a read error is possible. The CDR3 loop is CAWNGGRSLHF. The CDR3 DNA reads as TGTGCCTGGAATGGAGGCAGATCTTTACACTTC. The rearrangement links TRBV30 to TRBJ1-2; no definite D call. Germline CDR1 is GTSNPN and CDR2 is SVGIG (reference sequence). This CDR3 has 11 residues.

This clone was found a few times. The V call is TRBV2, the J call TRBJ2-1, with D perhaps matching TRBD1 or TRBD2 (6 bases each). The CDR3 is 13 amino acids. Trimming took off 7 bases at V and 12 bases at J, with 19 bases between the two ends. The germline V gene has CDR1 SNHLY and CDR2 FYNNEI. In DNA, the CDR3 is TGTGCCAGCATCTCGGGAACGGGGGCAGGGCAGTTCTTC. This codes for CASISGTGAGQFF.

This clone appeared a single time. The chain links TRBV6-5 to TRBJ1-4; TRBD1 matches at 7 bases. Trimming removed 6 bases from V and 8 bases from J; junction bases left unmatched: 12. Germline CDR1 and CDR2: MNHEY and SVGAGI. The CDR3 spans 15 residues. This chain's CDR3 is CASSRDRDGGEKLFF. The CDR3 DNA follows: TGTGCCAGCAGCCGCGACAGGGACGGGGGAGAAAAACTGTTTTTT.